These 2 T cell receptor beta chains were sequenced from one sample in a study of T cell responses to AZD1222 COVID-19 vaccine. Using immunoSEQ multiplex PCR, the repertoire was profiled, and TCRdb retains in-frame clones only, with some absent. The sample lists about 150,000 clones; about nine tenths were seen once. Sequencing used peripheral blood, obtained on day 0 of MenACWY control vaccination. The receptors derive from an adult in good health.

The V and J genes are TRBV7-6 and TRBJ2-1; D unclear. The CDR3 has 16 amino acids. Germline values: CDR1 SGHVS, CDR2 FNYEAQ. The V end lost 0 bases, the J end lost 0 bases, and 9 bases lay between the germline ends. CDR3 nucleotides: TGTGCCAGCAGCTTAGCGAGGAGTAGCTCCTACAATGAGCAGTTCTTC. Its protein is CASSLARSSSYNEQFF.

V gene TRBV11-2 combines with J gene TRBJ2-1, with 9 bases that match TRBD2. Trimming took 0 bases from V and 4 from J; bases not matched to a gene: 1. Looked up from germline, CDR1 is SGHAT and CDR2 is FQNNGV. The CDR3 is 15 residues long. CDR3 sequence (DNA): TGTGCCAGCAGCTTAGAGGCGGGGGGGTACAATGAGCAGTTCTTC. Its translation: CASSLEAGGYNEQFF.